The 13 T cell receptor beta chains reported below all come from one sample, sequenced in a study of beta chain features in type 1 diabetes. Regarding the study as a whole: Researchers report that Type 1 diabetes patients had moderately but significantly shorter TCRB CDR3s across all four CD4+ subsets.

These receptors are not linked to any known antigen. What was sequenced were expressed TCRB transcripts, since all of the isolated RNA had been reverse transcribed. The table came from immunoSEQ multiplex PCR; TCRdb's copy has only in-frame clones and leaves some out. The table lists a few hundred thousand clones, around 10% of them singletons. Sequenced input: central memory CD4+ T cells from blood. These receptors were collected from a man aged 25-45 years with type 1 diabetes.

V gene TRBV5-1 combines with J gene TRBJ2-5; D may be TRBD2 (5 bases). Trimming cost V 4 bases and J 0 bases, with 10 bases left between them. Germline values: CDR1 SGHRS, CDR2 YFSETQ. The CDR3 consists of 14 residues. The CDR3 DNA follows: TGCGCCAGCAGCGGAGGCGGCTACCAAGAGACCCAGTACTTC. Its translation: CASSGGGYQETQYF. The variable domain in full, with the rest retrieved from reference TRBV5-1 and TRBJ2-5, is KAGVTQTPRYLIKTRGQQVTLSCSPISGHRSVSWYQQTPGQGLQFLFEYFSETQRNKGNFPGRFSGRQFSNSRSEMNVSTLELGDSALYLCASSGGGYQETQYFGPGTRLLVL.

V usage is TRBV30 and J usage is TRBJ1-5; maybe TRBD1 (6 bases). CDR1 and CDR2 (germline): GTSNPN, SVGIG (reference sequence). V lost 3 bases to trimming and J lost 1 base, with 13 bases between them. The CDR3 extends over 15 amino acids. CDR3 nucleotide sequence: TGTGCCTGGAGCCAGGGGTCTTGGAGCAATCAGCCCCAGCATTTT. It yields the protein CAWSQGSWSNQPQHF.

This clone was detected only a few times. The chain is built from TRBV6-5 and TRBJ1-5, with TRBD1 as a possible D gene (5 bases). CDR1 and CDR2 from the germline V gene are MNHEY and SVGAGI. CDR3 length: 14 residues. V was cut by 0 bases and J by 5 bases, with 8 bases left in between. Written as DNA, the CDR3 is TGTGCCAGCAGTTACTCAGGGGCCCATCAGCCCCAGCATTTT. This codes for CASSYSGAHQPQHF.

The CDR3 DNA is TGTGCCAGCAGCCACGGTGGGACAGGCTTTGTCTACGAGCAGTACTTC. Protein sequence: CASSHGGTGFVYEQYF. The V call is TRBV7-8, the J call TRBJ2-7; 8 nucleotides agree with TRBD1. V gave up 5 bases and J gave up 3 bases; unmatched junction bases: 12. CDR1 and CDR2 (germline): SGHVS, FQNEAQ. The CDR3 totals 16 residues.

The CDR3 sequence is CASSRYNQPQHF. In DNA form, the CDR3 reads TGTGCCAGCAGCCGATACAATCAGCCCCAGCATTTT. The genes are TRBV7-2 and TRBJ1-5; D ambiguous. The CDR3 is made up of 12 amino acids. Germline CDR1 SGHTA, CDR2 FQGNSA. V was pared by 5 bases and J by 3 bases, with 5 bases between.

This clone appeared a few times. This rearrangement joins TRBV27 to TRBJ2-5; TRBD2 is a possible D gene (6 bases). V lost 4 bases and J 4 bases, leaving 16 bases between the germline ends. Germline lookup yields CDR1 MNHEY and CDR2 SMNVEV (reference sequence). The length of the CDR3 is 15 residues. This chain's CDR3 is CASSSPSWGGETQYF. Written as DNA, the CDR3 is TGTGCCAGCAGTTCTCCCTCCTGGGGAGGAGAGACCCAGTACTTC.

In this sample, this clone turned up a few times. V is TRBV5-5 and J is TRBJ2-7, with a possible D match to TRBD1 (6 bases). This CDR3 contains 12 residues. The germline V and J ends were trimmed by 0 bases and 12 bases, with 13 bases remaining between them. The V gene's germline CDR1 is SGHKS and CDR2 YYEKEE (reference sequence). In DNA form, the CDR3 reads TGTGCCAGCAGCTTGGCGTCACAGGGTTGGTACTTC. It translates to CASSLASQGWYF.

In this sample, this clone turned up a few times. The J gene is TRBJ2-7, the V gene TRBV27, with D possibly being TRBD1 (5 bases). CDR1 MNHEY and CDR2 SMNVEV come from the germline V gene (reference sequence). Trimming removed 7 bases from V and 2 bases from J, with 9 bases in between. The CDR3 totals 12 residues. CDR3 in DNA: TGTGCCAGCATCGGCAGGGCCTACGAGCAGTACTTC. This sequence encodes CASIGRAYEQYF.

The rearrangement joins TRBV7-3 to TRBJ2-6, with D possibly being TRBD2 (6 bases). This CDR3 is 17 amino acids long. Per the germline V gene, CDR1 is SGHTA and CDR2 is FQGTGA. V shed 5 bases and J shed 3 bases, with 17 bases lying between them. Here the CDR3 DNA reads TGTGCCAGCAGCCTCCGGGACTCAGGTCATGGGGCCAACGTCCTGACTTTC. Its translation is CASSLRDSGHGANVLTF.

The chain employs TRBV30 and TRBJ2-3; D is undetermined. Looked up from germline, CDR1 is GTSNPN and CDR2 is SVGIG (reference sequence). Between the trimmed V and J ends, which lost 4 bases and 3 bases, there was a span of 11 bases. This CDR3 is 13 amino acids long. CDR3: CAWNPGLTDTQYF. The CDR3 coding sequence is TGTGCCTGGAACCCCGGGCTGACAGATACGCAGTATTTT.

Only a few counts were recorded for this clone. This rearrangement joins TRBV7-9 to TRBJ1-2; D might be TRBD1 (5 bases). Germline values: CDR1 SEHNR, CDR2 FQNEAQ (reference sequence). The V gene lost 0 bases and the J gene lost 8 bases, with 16 bases spanning the gap. The CDR3 length is 15 residues. CDR3 loop: CASSLARLGVLGYTF. CDR3 DNA sequence: TGTGCCAGCAGCTTAGCGCGTTTGGGGGTATTGGGCTACACCTTC.

The sample holds many counts of this clone. The V call is TRBV19, the J call TRBJ2-1; D is possibly TRBD1 (6 bases). The CDR3 has 15 amino acids. Germline loops: CDR1 LNHDA, CDR2 SQIVND (reference sequence). V shed 6 bases and J shed 3 bases, with 15 bases lying between them. This CDR3 is CASSRGQGGYNEQFF. CDR3 nucleotides: TGTGCCAGTAGCAGGGGTCAGGGTGGCTACAATGAGCAGTTCTTC.

This clone was seen repeatedly, ten times or more. The same CDR3 can be traced to other DNA sequences in this sample. The V and J genes are TRBV2 and TRBJ2-7; D is unresolved. Germline CDR1 and CDR2: SNHLY and FYNNEI. The CDR3 has 11 residues. V was clipped by 3 bases and J by 2 bases, with 2 bases between them. The CDR3: CASSEPYEQYF. CDR3 bases: TGTGCCAGCAGTGAGCCCTACGAGCAGTACTTC. Variable domain in full (rest from reference TRBV2 and TRBJ2-7): EPEVTQTPSHQVTQMGQEVILRCVPISNHLYFYWYRQILGQKVEFLVSFYNNEISEKSEIFDDQFSVERPDGSNFTLKIRSTKLEDSAMYFCASSEPYEQYFGPGTRLTVT.